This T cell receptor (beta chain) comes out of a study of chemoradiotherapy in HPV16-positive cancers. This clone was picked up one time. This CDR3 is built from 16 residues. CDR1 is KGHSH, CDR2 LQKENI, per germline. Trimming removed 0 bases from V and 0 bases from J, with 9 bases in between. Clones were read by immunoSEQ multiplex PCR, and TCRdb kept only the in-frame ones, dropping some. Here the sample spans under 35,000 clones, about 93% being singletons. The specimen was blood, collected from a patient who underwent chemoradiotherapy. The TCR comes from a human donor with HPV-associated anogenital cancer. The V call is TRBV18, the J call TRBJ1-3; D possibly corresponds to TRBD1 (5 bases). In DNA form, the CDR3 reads TGTGCCAGCTCACCACCGGGACCTATCTCTGGAAACACCATATATTTT. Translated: CASSPPGPISGNTIYF.